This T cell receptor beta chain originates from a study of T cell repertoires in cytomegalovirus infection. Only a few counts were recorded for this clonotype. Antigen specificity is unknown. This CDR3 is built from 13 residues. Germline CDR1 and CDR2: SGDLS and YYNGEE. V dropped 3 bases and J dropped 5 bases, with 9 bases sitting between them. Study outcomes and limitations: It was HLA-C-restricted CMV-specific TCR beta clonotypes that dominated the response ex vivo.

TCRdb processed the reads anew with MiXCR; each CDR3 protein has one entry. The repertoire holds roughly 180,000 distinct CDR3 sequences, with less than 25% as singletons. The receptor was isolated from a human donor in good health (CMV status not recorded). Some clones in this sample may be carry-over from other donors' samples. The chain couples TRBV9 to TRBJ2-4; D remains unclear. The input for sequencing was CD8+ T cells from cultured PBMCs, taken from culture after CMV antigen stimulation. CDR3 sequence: CASSASNQNIQYF. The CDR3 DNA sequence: TGTGCCAGCAGCGCCTCCAATCAAAACATTCAGTACTTC.